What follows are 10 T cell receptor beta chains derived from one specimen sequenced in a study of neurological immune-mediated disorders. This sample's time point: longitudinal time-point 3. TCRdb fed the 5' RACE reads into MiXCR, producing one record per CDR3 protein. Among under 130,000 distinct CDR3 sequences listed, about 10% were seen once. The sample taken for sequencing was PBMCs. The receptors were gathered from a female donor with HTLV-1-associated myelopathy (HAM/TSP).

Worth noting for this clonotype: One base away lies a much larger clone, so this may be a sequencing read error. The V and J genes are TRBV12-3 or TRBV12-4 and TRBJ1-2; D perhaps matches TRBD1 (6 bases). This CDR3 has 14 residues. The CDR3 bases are TGTGCCAACAGTTCGGACAGTAGTAAACTCGGGTACACCTTC. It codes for CANSSDSSKLGYTF.

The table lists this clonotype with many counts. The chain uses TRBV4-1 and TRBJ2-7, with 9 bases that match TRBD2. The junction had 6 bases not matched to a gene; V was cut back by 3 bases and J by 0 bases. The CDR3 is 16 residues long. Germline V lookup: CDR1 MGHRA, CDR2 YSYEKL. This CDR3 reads CASSHAGGGASYEQYF. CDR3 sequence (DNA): TGCGCCAGCAGCCACGCCGGCGGGGGGGCCTCCTACGAGCAGTACTTC.

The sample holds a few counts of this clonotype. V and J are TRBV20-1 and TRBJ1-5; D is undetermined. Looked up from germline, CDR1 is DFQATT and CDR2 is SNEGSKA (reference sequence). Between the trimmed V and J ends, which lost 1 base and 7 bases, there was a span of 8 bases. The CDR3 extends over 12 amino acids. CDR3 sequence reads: CSARGVKQPQHF. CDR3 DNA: TGCAGTGCTAGAGGGGTAAAACAGCCCCAGCATTTT.

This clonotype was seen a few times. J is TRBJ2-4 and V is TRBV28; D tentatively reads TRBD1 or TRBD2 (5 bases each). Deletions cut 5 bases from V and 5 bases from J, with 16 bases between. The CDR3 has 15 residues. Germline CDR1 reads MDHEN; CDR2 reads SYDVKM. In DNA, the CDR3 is TGTGCCAGCAGTAGTGTAGTTGGGGGTCAAAACATTCAGTACTTC. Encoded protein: CASSSVVGGQNIQYF.

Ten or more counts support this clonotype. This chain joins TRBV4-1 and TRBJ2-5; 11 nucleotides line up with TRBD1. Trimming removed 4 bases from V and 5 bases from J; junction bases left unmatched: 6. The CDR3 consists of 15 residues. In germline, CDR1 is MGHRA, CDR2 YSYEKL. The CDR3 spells CASSLEGQGEETQYF. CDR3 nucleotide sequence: TGCGCCAGCAGCCTAGAGGGACAGGGGGAGGAGACCCAGTACTTC.

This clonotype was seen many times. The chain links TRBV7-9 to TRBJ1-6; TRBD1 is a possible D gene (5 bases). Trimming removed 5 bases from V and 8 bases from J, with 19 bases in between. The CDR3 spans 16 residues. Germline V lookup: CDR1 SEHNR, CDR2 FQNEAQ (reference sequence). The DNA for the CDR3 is TGTGCCAGCAGCCCCCCCTTCTGGGGGAACGATTCACCCCTCCACTTT. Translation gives CASSPPFWGNDSPLHF.

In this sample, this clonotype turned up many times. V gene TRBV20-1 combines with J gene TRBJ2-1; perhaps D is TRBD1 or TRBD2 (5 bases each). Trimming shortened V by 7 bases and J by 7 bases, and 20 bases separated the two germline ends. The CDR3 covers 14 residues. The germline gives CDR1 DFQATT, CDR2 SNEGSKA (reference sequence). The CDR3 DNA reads TGCAGTGTTAGGGGACCTCACGGGCGGAATGAGCAGTTCTTC. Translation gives CSVRGPHGRNEQFF.

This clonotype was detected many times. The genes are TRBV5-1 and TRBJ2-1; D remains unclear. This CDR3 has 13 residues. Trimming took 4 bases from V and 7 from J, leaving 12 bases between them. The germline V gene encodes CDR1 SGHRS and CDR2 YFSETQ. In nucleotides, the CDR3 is TGCGCCAGCAGCGAAATAACTGGGAATGAGCAGTTCTTC. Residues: CASSEITGNEQFF.

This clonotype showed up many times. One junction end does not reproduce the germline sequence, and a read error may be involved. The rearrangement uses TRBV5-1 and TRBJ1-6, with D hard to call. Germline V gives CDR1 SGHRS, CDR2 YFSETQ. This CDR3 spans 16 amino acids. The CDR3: CASSSQPAMDNSPLHF. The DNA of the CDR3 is TGCGCCAGCAGCTCGCAACCTGCCATGGATAACTCACCCCTCCACTTT.

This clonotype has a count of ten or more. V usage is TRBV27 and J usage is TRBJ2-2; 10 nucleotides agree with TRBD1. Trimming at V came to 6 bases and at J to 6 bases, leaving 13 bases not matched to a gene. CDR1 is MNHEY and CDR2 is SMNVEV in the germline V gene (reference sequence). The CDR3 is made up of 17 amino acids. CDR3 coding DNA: TGTGCCAGCAGGTCTGTTTCGGGACAGGGGTACTCCGGGGAGCTGTTTTTT. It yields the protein CASRSVSGQGYSGELFF.